The TCR beta chain under discussion was sequenced for a study of blood T cell repertoires in COVID-19. About this clone: Other DNA sequences of this sample code for an identical CDR3.

This CDR3 region has 13 residues. Germline V gene data show CDR1 as SNHLY and CDR2 as FYNNEI. V was pared by 6 bases and J by 1 base, with 2 bases of the junction left unmatched. Using immunoSEQ multiplex PCR, the repertoire was profiled, and TCRdb retains in-frame clones only, with some absent. The table has roughly 110,000 clones, 76% seen once. The clonotype originates from a man at least 80 years old with COVID-19, enrolled during active disease. This chain joins TRBV2 and TRBJ1-1; 7 nucleotides align to TRBD1. Source material: peripheral blood. CDR3 sequence reads: CASSRGENTEAFF. The CDR3 DNA reads as TGTGCCAGCAGCAGGGGGGAGAACACTGAAGCTTTCTTT.